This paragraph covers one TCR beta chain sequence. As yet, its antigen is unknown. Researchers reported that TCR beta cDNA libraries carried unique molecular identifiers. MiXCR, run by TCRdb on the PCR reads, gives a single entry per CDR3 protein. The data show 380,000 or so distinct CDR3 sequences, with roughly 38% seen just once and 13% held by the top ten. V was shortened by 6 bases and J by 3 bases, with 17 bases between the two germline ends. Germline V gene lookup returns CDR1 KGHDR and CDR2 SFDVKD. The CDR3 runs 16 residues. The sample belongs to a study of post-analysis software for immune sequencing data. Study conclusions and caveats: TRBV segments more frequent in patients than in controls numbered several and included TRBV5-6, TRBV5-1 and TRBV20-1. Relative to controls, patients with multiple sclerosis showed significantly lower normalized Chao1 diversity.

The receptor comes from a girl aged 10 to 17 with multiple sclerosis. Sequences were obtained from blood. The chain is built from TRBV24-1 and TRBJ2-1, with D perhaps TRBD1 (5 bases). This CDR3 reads CATSPQTARLYNEQFF. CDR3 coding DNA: TGTGCCACCAGTCCCCAGACAGCGAGACTCTACAATGAGCAGTTCTTC.